This entry describes one T cell receptor beta chain. These data originate in a study of shared clonotypes between healthy human individuals. Clones were read by immunoSEQ multiplex PCR, and TCRdb kept only the in-frame ones, dropping some. This sample has over a million clones, with more than 95% found just once. The CDR3 consists of 15 residues. Germline V gives CDR1 SGHAT, CDR2 FQNNGV. V shed 4 bases and J shed 7 bases, with 20 bases lying between them. Sequenced: naive CD4+ T cells sorted from blood. Subset defined: CD45RA+ positively selected. This receptor was obtained from a man between 25 and 39 years old in good health. This rearrangement joins TRBV11-2 to TRBJ2-7, with D perhaps matching TRBD1 or TRBD2 (5 bases each). The CDR3: CASSSPTRGSQEQYF. Written as DNA, the CDR3 is TGTGCCAGCAGCTCACCAACTAGGGGCTCTCAAGAGCAGTACTTC. The full variable domain, completed using reference TRBV11-2 and TRBJ2-7, is EAGVAQSPRYKIIEKRQSVAFWCNPISGHATLYWYQQILGQGPKLLIQFQNNGVVDDSQLPKDRFSAERLKGVDSTLKIQPAKLEDSAVYLCASSSPTRGSQEQYFGPGTRLTVT.